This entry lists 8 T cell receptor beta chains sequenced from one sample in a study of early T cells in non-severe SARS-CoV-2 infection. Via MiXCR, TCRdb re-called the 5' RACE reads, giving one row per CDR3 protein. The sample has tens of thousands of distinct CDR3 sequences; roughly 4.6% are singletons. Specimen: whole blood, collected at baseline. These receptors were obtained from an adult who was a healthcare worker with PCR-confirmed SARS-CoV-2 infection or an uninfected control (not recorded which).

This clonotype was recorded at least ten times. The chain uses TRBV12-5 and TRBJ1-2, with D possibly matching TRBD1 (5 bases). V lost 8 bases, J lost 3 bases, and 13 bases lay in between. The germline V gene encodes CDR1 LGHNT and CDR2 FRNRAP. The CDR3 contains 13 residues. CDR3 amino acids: CASSQGLYYGYTF. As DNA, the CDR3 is TGTGCTAGTAGCCAGGGTCTCTACTATGGCTACACCTTC.

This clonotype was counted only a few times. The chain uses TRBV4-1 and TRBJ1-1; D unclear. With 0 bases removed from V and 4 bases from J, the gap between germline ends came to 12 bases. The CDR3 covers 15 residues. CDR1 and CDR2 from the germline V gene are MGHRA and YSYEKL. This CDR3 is CASSQDFPRATEAFF. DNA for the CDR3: TGCGCCAGCAGCCAAGATTTCCCGAGGGCCACTGAAGCTTTCTTT.

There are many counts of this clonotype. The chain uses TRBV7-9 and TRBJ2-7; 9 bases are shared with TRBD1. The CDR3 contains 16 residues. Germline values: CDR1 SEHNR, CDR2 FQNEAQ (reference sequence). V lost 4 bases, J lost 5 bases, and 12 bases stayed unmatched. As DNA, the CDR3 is TGTGCCAGCAGCTCAAAGACAGGGGGATTTACGGACGAGCAGTACTTC. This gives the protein CASSSKTGGFTDEQYF.

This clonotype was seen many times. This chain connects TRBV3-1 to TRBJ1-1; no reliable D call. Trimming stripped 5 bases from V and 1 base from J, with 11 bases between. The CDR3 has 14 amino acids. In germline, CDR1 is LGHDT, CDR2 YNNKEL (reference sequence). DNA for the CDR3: TGTGCCAGCAGCGAGAATGGGCAGAACACTGAAGCTTTCTTT. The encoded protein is CASSENGQNTEAFF.

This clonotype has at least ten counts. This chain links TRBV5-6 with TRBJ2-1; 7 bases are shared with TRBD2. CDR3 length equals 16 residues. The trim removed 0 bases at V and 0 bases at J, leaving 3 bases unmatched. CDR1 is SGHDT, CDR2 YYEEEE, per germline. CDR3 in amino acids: CASSLGPSGSYNEQFF. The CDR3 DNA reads TGTGCCAGCAGCTTGGGTCCTAGCGGCTCCTACAATGAGCAGTTCTTC.

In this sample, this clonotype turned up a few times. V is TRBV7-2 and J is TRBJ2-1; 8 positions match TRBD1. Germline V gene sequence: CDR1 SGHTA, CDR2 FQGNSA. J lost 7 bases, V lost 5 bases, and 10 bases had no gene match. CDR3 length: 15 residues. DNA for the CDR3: TGTGCCAGCAGCACCTCCGGGACAGGTAGAAATGAGCAGTTCTTC. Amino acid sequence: CASSTSGTGRNEQFF.

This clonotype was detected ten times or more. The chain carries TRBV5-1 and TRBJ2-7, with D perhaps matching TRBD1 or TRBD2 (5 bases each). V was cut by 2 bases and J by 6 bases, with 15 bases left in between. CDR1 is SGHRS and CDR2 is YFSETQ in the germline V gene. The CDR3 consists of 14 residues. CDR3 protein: CASSFHRDALEQYF. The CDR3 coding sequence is TGCGCCAGCAGCTTCCACCGGGACGCACTCGAGCAGTACTTC.

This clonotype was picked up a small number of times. The CDR3 region has the DNA TGTGCCAGCTCACCGGATCCGGGACTAGCATGGAATGAGCAGTTCTTC. Translated: CASSPDPGLAWNEQFF. J is TRBJ2-1 and V is TRBV18, with TRBD2 matching over 9 bases. J gave up 7 bases and V 3 bases, and 10 bases lay outside the gene matches. This CDR3 spans 16 amino acids. CDR1 and CDR2 from the germline V gene are KGHSH and LQKENI.